This TCR beta chain was found in a study of T-cell reconstitution after alpha-beta-depleted transplantation in children. Overall study results and limits: Diversity of TCRbeta at day 60 was high in some patients, arising from surviving recipient T cells and thymic progenitors. Alpha-beta T cells present about two months after transplant were reported to originate from several hundred expanded graft clones. Newly made T cells mostly supplied T-cell counts and diversity one year after transplant.

This CDR3 spans 15 amino acids. Per the germline V gene, CDR1 is LNHNV and CDR2 is YYDKDF (reference sequence). The germline V and J ends were trimmed by 5 bases and 4 bases, with 14 bases remaining between them. The sample holds a few counts of this clonotype. The antigen remains unidentified. This sample's TCRbeta library carried unique molecular identifier barcodes. Via MiXCR, TCRdb re-called the PCR reads, giving one row per CDR3 protein. The sample lists around 700,000 distinct CDR3 sequences, approximately 14% occurring once. V usage is TRBV15 and J usage is TRBJ2-2; D gene unclear. The source material was PBMCs, sampled before TCRalphabeta/CD19-depleted stem cell transplant. This clonotype originated in a girl aged 2 to 9 with congenital amegakaryocytic thrombocytopenia, due to receive a stem cell transplant. CDR3 loop: CATSAPVGSTGELFF. The CDR3 DNA reads as TGTGCCACCAGCGCCCCAGTAGGATCCACCGGGGAGCTGTTTTTT. Supplemented by reference TRBV15 and TRBJ2-2, the full variable domain reads DAMVIQNPRYQVTQFGKPVTLSCSQTLNHNVMYWYQQKSSQAPKLLFHYYDKDFNNEADTPDNFQSRRPNTSFCFLDIRSPGLGDTAMYLCATSAPVGSTGELFFGEGSRLTVL.